This T cell receptor beta chain was observed in a study of cytomegalovirus exposure and HLA in healthy donors. Whole-study findings and limits: Rarity characterized most TCR sequences, yet some public TCRs appeared in many donors. CMV serostatus stood as the only immune exposure information on hand.

This clone was found a few times. Its specificity is not known. It was with 60 Vbeta and 13 Jbeta primers that the PCR ran. Produced via immunoSEQ multiplex PCR; TCRdb's table is partial and in-frame only. The sample consists of 120,000 or so clones, 75% to 85% of them appearing once. The sequenced sample consisted of PBMCs. The sequence came from a woman in her 50s in good health and CMV-seropositive.

CDR3 loop: CASSLMGQKETQYF. The CDR3 nucleotides are TGTGCCAGCAGCTTAATGGGACAGAAAGAGACCCAGTACTTC. The chain couples TRBV7-3 to TRBJ2-5, with 7 bases matching TRBD1. The V gene end was trimmed by 1 base and the J gene end by 3 bases; junction bases not matched to a gene: 2. Germline V gene data show CDR1 as SGHTA and CDR2 as FQGTGA. This CDR3 comprises 14 residues.